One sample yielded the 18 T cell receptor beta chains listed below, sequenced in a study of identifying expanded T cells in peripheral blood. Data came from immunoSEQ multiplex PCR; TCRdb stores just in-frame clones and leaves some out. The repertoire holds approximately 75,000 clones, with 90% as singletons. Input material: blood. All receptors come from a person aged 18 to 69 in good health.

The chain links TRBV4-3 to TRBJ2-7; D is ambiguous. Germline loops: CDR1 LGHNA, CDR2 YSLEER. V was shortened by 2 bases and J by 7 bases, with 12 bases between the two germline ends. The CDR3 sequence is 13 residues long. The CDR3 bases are TGCGCCAGCAGCCAACTTACTTTCGGAGAGCAGTACTTC. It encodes CASSQLTFGEQYF.

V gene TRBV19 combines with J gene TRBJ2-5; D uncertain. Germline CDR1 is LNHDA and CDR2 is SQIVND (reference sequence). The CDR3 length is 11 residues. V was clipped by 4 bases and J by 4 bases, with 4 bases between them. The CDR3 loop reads CASSTRETQYF. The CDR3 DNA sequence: TGTGCCAGTAGTACGAGAGAGACCCAGTACTTC. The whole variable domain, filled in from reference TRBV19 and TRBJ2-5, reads DGGITQSPKYLFRKEGQNVTLSCEQNLNHDAMYWYRQDPGQGLRLIYYSQIVNDFQKGDIAEGYSVSREKKESFPLTVTSAQKNPTAFYLCASSTRETQYFGPGTRLLVL.

This CDR3 reads CASRGQAAYEQYF. CDR3 bases: TGCGCCAGCAGGGGACAGGCCGCCTACGAGCAGTACTTC. The chain uses TRBV10-1 and TRBJ2-7; 8 nucleotides match TRBD1. The V and J ends lost 6 bases and 2 bases, in that order; junction bases with no gene match: 3. CDR1 and CDR2 from the germline V gene are WNHNN and SYGVQD (reference sequence). The CDR3 has 13 amino acids.

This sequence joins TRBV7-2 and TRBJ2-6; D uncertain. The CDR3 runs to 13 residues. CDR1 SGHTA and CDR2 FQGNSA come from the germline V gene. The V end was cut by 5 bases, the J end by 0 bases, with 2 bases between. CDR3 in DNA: TGTGCCAGCAGCAGCTCTGGGGCCAACGTCCTGACTTTC. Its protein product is CASSSSGANVLTF.

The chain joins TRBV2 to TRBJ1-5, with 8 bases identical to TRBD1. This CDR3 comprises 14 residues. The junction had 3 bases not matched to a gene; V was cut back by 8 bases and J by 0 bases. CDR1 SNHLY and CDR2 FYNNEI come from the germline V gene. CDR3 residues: CASGQGPSNQPQHF. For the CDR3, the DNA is TGTGCCAGCGGACAGGGCCCTAGCAATCAGCCCCAGCATTTT.

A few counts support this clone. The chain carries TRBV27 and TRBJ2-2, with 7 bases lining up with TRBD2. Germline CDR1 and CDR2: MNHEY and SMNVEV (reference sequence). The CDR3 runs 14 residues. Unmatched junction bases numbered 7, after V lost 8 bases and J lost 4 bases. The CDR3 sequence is CASGEREGTGELFF. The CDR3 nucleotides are TGTGCCAGCGGCGAGAGGGAGGGCACCGGGGAGCTGTTTTTT.

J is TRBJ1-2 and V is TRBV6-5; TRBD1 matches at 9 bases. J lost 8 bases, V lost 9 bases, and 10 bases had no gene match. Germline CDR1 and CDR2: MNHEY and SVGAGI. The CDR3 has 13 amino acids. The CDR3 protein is CASTQGARFGYTF. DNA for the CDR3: TGTGCCAGTACACAGGGGGCGAGGTTCGGCTACACCTTC.

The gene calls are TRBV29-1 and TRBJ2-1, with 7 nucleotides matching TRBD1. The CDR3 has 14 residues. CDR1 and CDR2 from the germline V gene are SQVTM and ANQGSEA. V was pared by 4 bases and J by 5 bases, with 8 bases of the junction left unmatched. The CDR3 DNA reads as TGCAGCGTTGTGCCCGGGACAGCAAACAATGAGCAGTTCTTC. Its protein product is CSVVPGTANNEQFF.

DNA of the CDR3: TGTGCCAGCAGCGTGGGGGGGCAGCATATCTACAATGAGCAGTTCTTC. Translated: CASSVGGQHIYNEQFF. This sequence joins TRBV9 and TRBJ2-1; maybe TRBD2 (7 bases). The germline V and J ends were trimmed by 2 bases and 3 bases, with 15 bases remaining between them. CDR3 length: 16 amino acids. CDR1 and CDR2 from the germline V gene are SGDLS and YYNGEE. Full variable domain (remainder filled in from reference TRBV9 and TRBJ2-1): DSGVTQTPKHLITATGQRVTLRCSPRSGDLSVYWYQQSLDQGLQFLIQYYNGEERAKGNILERFSAQQFPDLHSELNLSSLELGDSALYFCASSVGGQHIYNEQFFGPGTRLTVL.

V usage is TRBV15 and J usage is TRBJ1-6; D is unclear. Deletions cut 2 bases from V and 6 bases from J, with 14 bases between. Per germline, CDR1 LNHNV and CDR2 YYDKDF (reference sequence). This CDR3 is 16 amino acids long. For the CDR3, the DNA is TGTGCCACCAGCAGATTCCGCCTCCAGGCTAATTCACCCCTCCACTTT. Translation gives CATSRFRLQANSPLHF.

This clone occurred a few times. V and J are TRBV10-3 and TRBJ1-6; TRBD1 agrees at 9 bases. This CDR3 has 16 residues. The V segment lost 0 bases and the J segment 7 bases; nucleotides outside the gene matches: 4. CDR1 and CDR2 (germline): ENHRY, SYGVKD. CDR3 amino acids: CAISESGGQGNSPLHF. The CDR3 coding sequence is TGTGCCATCAGTGAGTCGGGGGGACAGGGCAATTCACCCCTCCACTTT.

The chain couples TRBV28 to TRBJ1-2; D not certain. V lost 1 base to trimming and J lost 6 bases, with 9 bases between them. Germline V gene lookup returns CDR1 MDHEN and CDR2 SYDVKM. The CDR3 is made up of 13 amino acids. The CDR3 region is CASSLYQLDGYTF. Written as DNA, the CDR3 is TGTGCCAGCAGTTTATATCAATTGGATGGCTACACCTTC.

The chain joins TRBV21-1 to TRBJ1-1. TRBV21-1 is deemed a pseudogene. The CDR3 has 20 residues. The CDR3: CASSKETKRPFGGASTEAFF. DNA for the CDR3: TGTGCCAGCAGCAAAGAGACTAAAAGACCGTTTGGGGGGGCGAGCACTGAAGCTTTCTTT.

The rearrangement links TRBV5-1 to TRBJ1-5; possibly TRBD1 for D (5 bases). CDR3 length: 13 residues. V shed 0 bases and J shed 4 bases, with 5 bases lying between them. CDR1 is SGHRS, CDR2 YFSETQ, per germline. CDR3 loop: CASSLAGNQPQHF. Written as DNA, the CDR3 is TGCGCCAGCAGCTTGGCAGGGAATCAGCCCCAGCATTTT.

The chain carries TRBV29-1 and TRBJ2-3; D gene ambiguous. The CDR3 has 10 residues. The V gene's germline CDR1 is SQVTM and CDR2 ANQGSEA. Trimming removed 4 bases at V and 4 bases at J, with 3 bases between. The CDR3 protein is CSVGSDTQYF. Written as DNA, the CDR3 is TGCAGCGTTGGTTCAGATACGCAGTATTTT.

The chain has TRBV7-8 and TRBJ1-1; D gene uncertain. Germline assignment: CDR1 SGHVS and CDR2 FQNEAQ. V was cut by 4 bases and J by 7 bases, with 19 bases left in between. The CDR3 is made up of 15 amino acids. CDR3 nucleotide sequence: TGTGCCAGCAGCTCCTATTTGGAACCGGGCTTTGAAGCTTTCTTT. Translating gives CASSSYLEPGFEAFF.

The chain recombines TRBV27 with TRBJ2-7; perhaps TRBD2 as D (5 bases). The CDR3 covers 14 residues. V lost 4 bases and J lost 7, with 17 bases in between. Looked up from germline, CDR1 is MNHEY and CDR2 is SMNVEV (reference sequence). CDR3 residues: CASSSKSGSREQYF. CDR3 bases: TGTGCCAGCAGTTCGAAGTCGGGGTCTCGGGAGCAGTACTTC.

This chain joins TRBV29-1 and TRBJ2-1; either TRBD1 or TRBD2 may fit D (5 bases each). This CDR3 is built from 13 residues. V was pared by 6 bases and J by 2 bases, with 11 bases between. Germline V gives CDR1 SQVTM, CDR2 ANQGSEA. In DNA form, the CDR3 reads TGCAGCGTACCGGGACGGACCTACAATGAGCAGTTCTTC. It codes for CSVPGRTYNEQFF.